Listed below are T cell receptor beta chains from one sample, sequenced in a study of CD8+ T cells in alopecia areata. Repertoires were generated with immunoSEQ multiplex PCR, while TCRdb's copy carries only in-frame clones and drops some. The data contain 80,000 to 95,000 clones, around 47% of them singletons. The sample was CD8+ T cells sorted from blood, taken at week 24, from a patient treated with tofacitinib. The source of these receptors is a human donor with alopecia areata. The CDR3 runs from the conserved cysteine through the conserved F or W. D genes are given only for firm matches. Some rows have no size entry. The others give once, few or many, or a class for an expanded clone.

>TRBV28|11|NA|TRBJ1-1|NA
CASSSSAEAFF
TGTGCCAGCAGTTCGAGCGCTGAAGCTTTCTTT
>TRBV14|17|TRBD2|TRBJ2-1|NA
CASSRTLGTSAHNEQFF
TGTGCCAGCAGCCGTACGCTCGGGACTAGCGCACACAATGAGCAGTTCTTC
>TRBV29-1|14|NA|TRBJ2-3|few
CSVTGVRDTDTQYF
TGCAGCGTAACCGGGGTGCGGGACACAGATACGCAGTATTTT
>TRBV29-1|10|NA|TRBJ1-3|NA
CSAGGNTIYF
TGCAGCGCCGGTGGGAACACCATATATTTT
>TRBV19|17|TRBD2|TRBJ2-1|NA
CASSRTSGRQSYNEQFF
TGTGCCAGTAGTAGGACTAGCGGGAGACAGTCCTACAATGAGCAGTTCTTC
>TRBV11-2|12|NA|TRBJ2-1|few
CASSLVVNEQFF
TGTGCCAGCAGCTTAGTGGTCAATGAGCAGTTCTTC
>TRBV5-6|13|NA|TRBJ2-7|NA
CASTVGKTYEQYF
TGTGCCAGCACAGTGGGGAAGACCTACGAGCAGTACTTC
>TRBV28|14|NA|TRBJ2-1|NA
CASSLHDRMGRQFF
TGTGCCAGCAGTTTGCATGACCGTATGGGGAGGCAGTTCTTC
>TRBV6-5|13|TRBD2|TRBJ2-7|few
CASLGTSGIEQYF
TGTGCCAGTCTAGGGACTAGCGGGATCGAGCAGTACTTC
>TRBV9|15|NA|TRBJ2-7|few
CASSTSGSSGSEQYF
TGTGCCAGCAGCACTTCAGGGTCAAGTGGTTCGGAGCAGTACTTC
>TRBV6-5|15|NA|TRBJ1-2|NA
CASSPYPGKDYGYTF
TGTGCCAGCAGTCCCTACCCGGGCAAGGACTATGGCTACACCTTC